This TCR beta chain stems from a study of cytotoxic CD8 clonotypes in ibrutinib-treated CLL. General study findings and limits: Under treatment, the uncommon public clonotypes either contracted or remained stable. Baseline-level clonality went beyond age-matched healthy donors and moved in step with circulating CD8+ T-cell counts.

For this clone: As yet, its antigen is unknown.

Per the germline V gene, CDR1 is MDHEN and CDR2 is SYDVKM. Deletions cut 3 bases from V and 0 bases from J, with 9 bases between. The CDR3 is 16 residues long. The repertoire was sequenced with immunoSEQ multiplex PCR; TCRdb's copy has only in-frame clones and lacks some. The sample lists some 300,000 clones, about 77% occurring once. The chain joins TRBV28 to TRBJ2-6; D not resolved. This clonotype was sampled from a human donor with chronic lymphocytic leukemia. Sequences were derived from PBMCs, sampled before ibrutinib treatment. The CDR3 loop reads CASSLEQLSGANVLTF. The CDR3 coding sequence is TGTGCCAGCAGTTTGGAACAGCTCTCTGGGGCCAACGTCCTGACTTTC. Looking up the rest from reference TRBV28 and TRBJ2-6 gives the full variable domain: DVKVTQSSRYLVKRTGEKVFLECVQDMDHENMFWYRQDPGLGLRLIYFSYDVKMKEKGDIPEGYSVSREKKERFSLILESASTNQTSMYLCASSLEQLSGANVLTFGAGSRLTVL.